This TCR beta chain was documented in a study of T cell responses to AZD1222 COVID-19 vaccine (dated by TCRdb to the early 2020s). With respect to the entire study: Because spike-specific TCR depth and breadth did not differ between the two schedules, AZD1222 recipients who got a second dose at roughly 4 weeks were pooled with those who got a second dose at roughly 12 weeks. TCR sequencing covered fewer than 250 trial participants: 207 given two doses of AZD1222 and approximately 25 given two doses of MenACWY control vaccine. Trial participants were enrolled into age subgroups of 18-55, 56-69 and 70-plus years, which contained around 150, 29 and 61 TCR-sequenced participants, respectively. Results the study describes overall, beyond this receptor: A significant rise in spike-specific TCR breadth and depth was observed after two AZD1222 doses relative to day 0 and relative to MenACWY recipients. Because no day 14 peak-response samples were available, repertoires were characterized only after the peak T cell response. CD4 TCRs associated with the vaccine covered the entire spike protein, and the dominant responses were in regions 160-218 and 743-854. Nearly half of unique spike-specific TCRs reportedly recognized epitopes outside regions mutated in the B.1.351 and B.1.1.7 variants. Conclusions about previously exposed vaccinees were limited because only six AZD1222 recipients were SARS-CoV-2 seropositive at baseline. In the small 56-69-year group, the increase in depth fell short of significance, most likely because of low power. Participants were mostly white British, with more females than males. The authors suggested clonal diversity may have been underestimated.

Per the publication, the time point label means: baseline before first vaccination. Vaccinee samples were obtained from the UK trials COV001 and COV002, which included a single-blind randomized controlled phase 2/3 trial of AZD1222 (ChAdOx1 nCoV-19) in healthy adults. For TCRbeta chain sequencing, PBMC samples from trial participants were taken at day 0 and at day 28 after the second dose. The CDR3 spans 13 residues, from the cysteine through the phenylalanine. Kept here is only the CDR3 DNA, which spans 39 bases and is read in frame from base 1. The junction shows trimming of 0 bases on V and 6 bases on J, plus 8 bases between the germline ends. The CDR3 regions of human TCRbeta chains were analyzed by immunosequencing. The source study handled its data this way. TCRs in the repertoires were compared against a reference library of SARS-CoV-2-specific TCRs that had been generated with the MIRA antigen-specificity platform. Breadth was defined as the fraction of unique TCRs that were SARS-CoV-2-associated, and depth was defined as the fraction of total T cells that were SARS-CoV-2-associated. Using the MIRA data, each spike-specific TCR was mapped to the spike region that the TCR reacts to and placed in a CD4 or CD8 class. Log10-transformed breadth and depth values were compared by one-way ANOVA with Sidak's multiple comparisons tests. This immuneACCESS table, as held by TCRdb, lists in-frame sequences with V and J called but not all clones. Of the missing ones, under half trace to an unresolved V gene in checked studies; the others have no known cause. V, J and clone size reflect that table, while D and trimming were determined from the DNA. Across this sample there are 130,000 or so clones, with approximately 94% seen only once. The top ten constitute roughly 6.6% of the sample.

Of note for this clone: Its antigen is currently not known. No per-base quality is available; no much larger clone lies one base away.

This specimen consisted of peripheral blood, obtained on day 0 of AZD1222 vaccination. The origin of this receptor is an adult in good health. This chain joins TRBV12-3 or TRBV12-4 to TRBJ1-2, with the D gene uncertain. The encoded CDR3 is CASSLAEGNGYTF. The DNA sequence is given as TGTGCCAGCAGTTTAGCGGAGGGTAATGGCTACACCTTC.